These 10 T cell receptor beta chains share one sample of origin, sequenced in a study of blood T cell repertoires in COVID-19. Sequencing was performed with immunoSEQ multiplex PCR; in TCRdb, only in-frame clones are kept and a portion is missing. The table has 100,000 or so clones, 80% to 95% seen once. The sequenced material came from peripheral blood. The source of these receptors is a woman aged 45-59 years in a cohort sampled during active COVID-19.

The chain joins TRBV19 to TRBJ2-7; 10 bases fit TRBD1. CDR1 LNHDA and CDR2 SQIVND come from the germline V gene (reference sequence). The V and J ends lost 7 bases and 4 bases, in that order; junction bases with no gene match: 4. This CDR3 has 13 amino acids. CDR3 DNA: TGTGCCAGTACGGAGGGACAGGGGTACGAGCAGTACTTC. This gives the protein CASTEGQGYEQYF.

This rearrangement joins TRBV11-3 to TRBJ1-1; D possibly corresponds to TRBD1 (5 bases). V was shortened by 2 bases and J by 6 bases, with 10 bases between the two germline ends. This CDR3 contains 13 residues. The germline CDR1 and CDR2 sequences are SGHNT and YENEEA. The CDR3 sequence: CASSLPGLAEAFF. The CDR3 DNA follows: TGTGCCAGCAGCTTACCAGGGTTGGCTGAAGCTTTCTTT.

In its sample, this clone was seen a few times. In nucleotides, the CDR3 is TGTGCCAGCAGGCGTGGTGCAGAAAAACTGTTTTTT. It encodes CASRRGAEKLFF. The chain has TRBV12-3 or TRBV12-4 and TRBJ1-4, with D uncertain. With 6 bases removed from V and 8 bases from J, the gap between germline ends came to 10 bases. The CDR3 has 12 residues.

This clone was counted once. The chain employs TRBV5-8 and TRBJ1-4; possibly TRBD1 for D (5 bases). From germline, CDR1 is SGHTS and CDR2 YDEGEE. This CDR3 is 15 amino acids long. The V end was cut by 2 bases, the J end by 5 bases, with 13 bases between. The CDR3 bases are TGTGCCAGCAGCTTAAGATTGGGGCCCAATGAAAAACTGTTTTTT. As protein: CASSLRLGPNEKLFF.

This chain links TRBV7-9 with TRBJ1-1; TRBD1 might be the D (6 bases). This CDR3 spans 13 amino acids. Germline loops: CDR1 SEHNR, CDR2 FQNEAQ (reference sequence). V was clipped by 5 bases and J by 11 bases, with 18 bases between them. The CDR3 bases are TGTGCCAGCAGCCAACAAGCGAGGGGGATGGCTTTCTTT. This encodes CASSQQARGMAFF.

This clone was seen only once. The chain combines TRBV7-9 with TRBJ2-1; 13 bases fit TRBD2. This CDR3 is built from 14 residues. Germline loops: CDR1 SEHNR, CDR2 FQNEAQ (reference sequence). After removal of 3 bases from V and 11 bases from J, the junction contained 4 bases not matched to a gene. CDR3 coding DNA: TGTGCCAGCAGCTTGGATGGGACTAGCGGGAAGCAGTTCTTC. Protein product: CASSLDGTSGKQFF.

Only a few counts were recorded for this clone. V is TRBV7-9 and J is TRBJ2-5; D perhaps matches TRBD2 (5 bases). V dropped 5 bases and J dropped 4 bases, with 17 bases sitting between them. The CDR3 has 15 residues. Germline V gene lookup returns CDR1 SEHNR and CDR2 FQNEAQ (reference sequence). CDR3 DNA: TGTGCCAGCAGCCGGTTGGCACCGGCGGGAGAGACCCAGTACTTC. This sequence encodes CASSRLAPAGETQYF.

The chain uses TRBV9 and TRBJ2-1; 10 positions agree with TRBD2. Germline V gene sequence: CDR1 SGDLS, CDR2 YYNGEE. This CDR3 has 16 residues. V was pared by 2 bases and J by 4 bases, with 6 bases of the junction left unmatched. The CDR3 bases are TGTGCCAGCAGCGTGGGTAGCGGGGGGAATTACAATGAGCAGTTCTTC. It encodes CASSVGSGGNYNEQFF.

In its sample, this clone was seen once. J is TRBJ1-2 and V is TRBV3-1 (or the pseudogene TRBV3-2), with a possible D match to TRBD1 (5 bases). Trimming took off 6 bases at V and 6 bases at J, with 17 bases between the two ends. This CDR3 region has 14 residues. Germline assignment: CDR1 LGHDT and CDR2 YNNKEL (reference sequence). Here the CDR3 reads CASSTDSYINGYTF. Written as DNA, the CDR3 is TGTGCCAGCAGTACAGACAGTTATATTAATGGCTACACCTTC.

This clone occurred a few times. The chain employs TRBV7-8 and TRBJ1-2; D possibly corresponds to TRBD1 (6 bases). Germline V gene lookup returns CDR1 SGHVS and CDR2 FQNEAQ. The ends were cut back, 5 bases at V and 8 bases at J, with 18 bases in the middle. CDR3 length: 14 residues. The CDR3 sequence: CASSQTGRSGGYTF. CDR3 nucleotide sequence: TGTGCCAGCAGCCAGACAGGTCGGTCAGGGGGCTACACCTTC.